This T cell receptor (beta chain) was identified during a study of monozygotic twins with inflammatory bowel disease. The CDR3 has 16 amino acids. The germline CDR1 and CDR2 sequences are SGHTA and FQGTGA. Reprocessing the 5' RACE reads, TCRdb reports a single entry for every CDR3 protein and omits DNA. This listing includes under 150,000 distinct CDR3 sequences. J is TRBJ2-6 and V is TRBV7-3; the D gene TCRdb calls, TRBD1, cannot be checked with no DNA. Sequenced input: blood. The TCR comes from a human donor with ulcerative colitis or Crohn's disease, or a healthy co-twin of an affected twin (not recorded which). The CDR3 loop is CASTQKGGSGANVLTF.